These 20 T cell receptor beta chains were all obtained from the same sample, sequenced in a study of radiation and T cells in renal cell carcinoma. Time point described: baseline pretreatment blood. Noted treatment: 15 Gy SBRT to primary tumor, nephrectomy 4 weeks later. Method: immunoSEQ multiplex PCR; TCRdb's copy keeps in-frame clones and lacks some. Altogether over 120,000 clones are present, over 75% being singletons, with the ten largest covering around 13%. The sample here was blood, taken from a patient whose treatment included radiotherapy and nephrectomy. The receptors originated from a woman aged 45 to 65 with renal cell carcinoma.

The chain recombines TRBV19 with TRBJ1-2, with D perhaps matching TRBD1 (5 bases). With 4 bases removed from V and 14 bases from J, the gap between germline ends came to 20 bases. The germline V gene has CDR1 LNHDA and CDR2 SQIVND (reference sequence). The CDR3 is 13 residues long. Here the CDR3 reads CASSTLGTDGKTF. The CDR3 DNA sequence: TGTGCCAGTAGTACCCTTGGGACCGATGGGAAAACCTTC.

The chain uses TRBV6-6 and TRBJ1-2, with a possible D match to TRBD1 (6 bases). Germline CDR1 and CDR2: MNHNY and SVGAGI (reference sequence). V lost 2 bases to trimming and J lost 3 bases, with 7 bases between them. The CDR3 length is 13 residues. This CDR3 reads CASSYAGDYGYTF. CDR3 DNA sequence: TGTGCCAGCAGTTACGCAGGGGACTATGGCTACACCTTC.

The V gene is TRBV5-1, the J gene TRBJ1-2, with a tentative D call TRBD1 (5 bases). The ends were cut back, 4 bases at V and 1 base at J, with 17 bases in the middle. Germline values: CDR1 SGHRS, CDR2 YFSETQ. This CDR3 has 16 amino acids. The CDR3 loop reads CASSPDGTISNYGYTF. CDR3 nucleotides: TGCGCCAGCAGCCCAGACGGGACTATAAGTAACTATGGCTACACCTTC.

This chain links TRBV5-1 with TRBJ1-2, with D possibly TRBD1 on 6 matching bases. Per germline, CDR1 SGHRS and CDR2 YFSETQ. Trimming shortened V by 2 bases and J by 3 bases, and 14 bases separated the two germline ends. This CDR3 spans 15 amino acids. The CDR3 DNA reads as TGCGCCAGCAGCTTCCGAGCGACAGGTGACTATGGCTACACCTTC. Its translation: CASSFRATGDYGYTF. The full variable domain, in which reference TRBV5-1 and TRBJ1-2 provide the parts outside the CDR3, is KAGVTQTPRYLIKTRGQQVTLSCSPISGHRSVSWYQQTPGQGLQFLFEYFSETQRNKGNFPGRFSGRQFSNSRSEMNVSTLELGDSALYLCASSFRATGDYGYTFGSGTRLTVV.

This clone occurred once. A junction boundary mismatches the germline segment, possibly from a read error. The chain carries TRBV2 and TRBJ2-5; 13 bases agree with TRBD2. The CDR3 has 13 amino acids. Germline V gives CDR1 SNHLY, CDR2 FYNNEI. CDR3 region: CASSEWTSGSPNF. CDR3 in DNA: TGTGCCAGCAGTGAATGGACTAGCGGGAGCCCCAACTTC.

This chain connects TRBV19 to TRBJ1-1; a weak D match, TRBD1 (6 bases). CDR1 LNHDA and CDR2 SQIVND come from the germline V gene (reference sequence). The V end lost 8 bases, the J end lost 9 bases, and 19 bases lay between the germline ends. The CDR3 consists of 13 residues. The CDR3 spells CASASRDIFKAFF. The DNA for the CDR3 is TGTGCCAGTGCCTCGCGGGACATCTTTAAAGCTTTCTTT.

This chain links TRBV7-2 with TRBJ1-4; TRBD1 agrees at 9 bases. This CDR3 is 15 amino acids long. In germline, CDR1 is SGHTA, CDR2 FQGNSA. V dropped 1 base and J dropped 6; count of bases not matched to a gene: 3. CDR3 loop: CASSLGTGEDEKLFF. The CDR3, as DNA: TGTGCCAGCAGCTTAGGGACAGGGGAGGATGAAAAACTGTTTTTT. The full variable domain, in which reference TRBV7-2 and TRBJ1-4 provide the parts outside the CDR3, is GAGVSQSPSNKVTEKGKDVELRCDPISGHTALYWYRQSLGQGLEFLIYFQGNSAPDKSGLPSDRFSAERTGGSVSTLTIQRTQQEDSAVYLCASSLGTGEDEKLFFGSGTQLSVL.

CDR3 in DNA: TGTGCCAGCAGACGACAGGGGAACCAGCCCCAGCATTTT. Its translation: CASRRQGNQPQHF. This chain uses TRBV6-5 with TRBJ1-5, with TRBD1 matching over 8 bases. Germline CDR1 reads MNHEY; CDR2 reads SVGAGI. The CDR3 contains 13 residues. V shed 6 bases, J shed 7 bases, and the junction held 5 bases outside the gene matches.

This chain uses TRBV9 with TRBJ2-1, with TRBD2 matching over 11 bases. The CDR3 loop spans 15 amino acids. Germline-derived CDR1 and CDR2 are SGDLS and YYNGEE. Unmatched junction bases numbered 6, after V lost 3 bases and J lost 7 bases. The CDR3 here is CASSDLAGGLNEQFF. DNA of the CDR3: TGTGCCAGCAGCGACTTAGCGGGGGGGTTGAATGAGCAGTTCTTC.

This clone occurred a few times. V gene TRBV2 combines with J gene TRBJ1-5, with 10 positions matching TRBD1. This CDR3 spans 13 amino acids. V lost 6 bases, J lost 4 bases, and 0 bases stayed unmatched. The germline gives CDR1 SNHLY, CDR2 FYNNEI. CDR3 DNA sequence: TGTGCCAGCAGGGGACAGGGGAATCAGCCCCAGCATTTT. It encodes CASRGQGNQPQHF.

The chain couples TRBV5-1 to TRBJ1-1; a possible D gene is TRBD1 (6 bases). Deletions cut 0 bases from V and 0 bases from J, with 6 bases between. Germline V gives CDR1 SGHRS, CDR2 YFSETQ. The CDR3 is 14 residues long. The CDR3 DNA reads TGCGCCAGCAGCTTGGACAGGGTGAACACTGAAGCTTTCTTT. Translation: CASSLDRVNTEAFF.

This clone was observed a handful of times. An end of the junction does not agree with germline; a read error may underlie this. The V gene is TRBV7-7, the J gene TRBJ2-1; D remains unclear. Germline CDR1 reads SSHAT; CDR2 reads FNYEAQ (reference sequence). This CDR3 has 13 amino acids. CDR3 sequence (DNA): TGTGCTAGCAGCCTTGGACCCGACAATGAGCAGTTCTTC. Translated, it gives CASSLGPDNEQFF.

The CDR3 region is CASSLSTANQPQHF. Written as DNA, the CDR3 is TGTGCCAGCAGCTTATCCACGGCGAATCAGCCCCAGCATTTT. The chain carries TRBV11-2 and TRBJ1-5; D unresolved. The germline gives CDR1 SGHAT, CDR2 FQNNGV. This CDR3 contains 14 residues. Deletions cut 2 bases from V and 4 bases from J, with 9 bases between.

The rearrangement joins TRBV29-1 to TRBJ2-3; 12 bases are shared with TRBD1. The CDR3 has 14 residues. With 8 bases clipped from V and 6 bases from J, the junction kept 9 bases outside the gene matches. Germline CDR1 reads SQVTM; CDR2 reads ANQGSEA. This CDR3 reads CSSSGTGGGDTQYF. The CDR3 DNA is TGCAGCTCCTCCGGGACAGGGGGCGGGGATACGCAGTATTTT.

The chain joins TRBV6-6 to TRBJ2-7; TRBD1 matches at 7 bases. Germline V gene sequence: CDR1 MNHNY, CDR2 SVGAGI (reference sequence). V lost 6 bases and J lost 6; bases outside the gene matches: 5. This CDR3 spans 12 amino acids. The chain's CDR3 is CASSWTGVEQYF. CDR3 nucleotide sequence: TGTGCCAGCAGCTGGACAGGAGTCGAGCAGTACTTC.

The chain has TRBV10-2 and TRBJ1-4; D is unresolved. The V gene lost 11 bases and the J gene lost 8 bases, with 12 bases spanning the gap. This CDR3 region has 11 residues. The germline V gene has CDR1 WSHSY and CDR2 SAAADI. The CDR3 here is CAGWETEKLFF. DNA of the CDR3: TGCGCCGGGTGGGAGACCGAAAAACTGTTTTTT.

J is TRBJ1-3 and V is TRBV2; 7 bases fit TRBD1. Looked up from germline, CDR1 is SNHLY and CDR2 is FYNNEI. V shed 7 bases, J shed 0 bases, and the junction held 9 bases outside the gene matches. The CDR3 consists of 16 residues. Here the CDR3 reads CASKIPTGSSGNTIYF. The DNA of the CDR3 is TGTGCCAGCAAAATCCCGACAGGGAGCTCTGGAAACACCATATATTTT. Full variable domain (outside the CDR3, taken from reference TRBV2 and TRBJ1-3): EPEVTQTPSHQVTQMGQEVILRCVPISNHLYFYWYRQILGQKVEFLVSFYNNEISEKSEIFDDQFSVERPDGSNFTLKIRSTKLEDSAMYFCASKIPTGSSGNTIYFGEGSWLTVV.

The chain combines TRBV7-2 with TRBJ1-3; D may be TRBD1 (6 bases). Trimming cost V 5 bases and J 7 bases, with 18 bases left between them. The CDR3 is 15 residues long. Looked up from germline, CDR1 is SGHTA and CDR2 is FQGNSA. CDR3 residues: CASSPNGGRGNTIYF. The CDR3 DNA sequence: TGTGCCAGCAGCCCCAATGGGGGGAGGGGGAACACCATATATTTT.

The V and J genes are TRBV25-1 and TRBJ1-1; D not certain. From germline, CDR1 is MGHDK and CDR2 SYGVNS. This CDR3 has 13 amino acids. Trimming removed 5 bases at V and 3 bases at J, with 10 bases between. This CDR3 is CASSLVVDTEAFF. The CDR3 DNA reads TGTGCCAGCAGTTTGGTTGTAGACACTGAAGCTTTCTTT.

This clone was seen just once. V gene TRBV5-6 combines with J gene TRBJ1-4; 11 positions match TRBD1. The germline V gene has CDR1 SGHDT and CDR2 YYEEEE. Unmatched junction bases numbered 6, after V lost 3 bases and J lost 8 bases. The CDR3 covers 15 residues. The CDR3 nucleotides are TGTGCCAGCAGCTCGGCCGGGACAGGGGGAGAAAAACTGTTTTTT. Residues: CASSSAGTGGEKLFF.